This T cell receptor beta chain comes out of a study of blood T cell repertoires in COVID-19. Study-wide context: COVID-19 samples, acute and convalescent, were from the United States, Italy and Spain. PBMCs, B-cell-depleted T cells, or T cells were the source of the cDNA or gDNA that made up the material.

This CDR3 comprises 19 residues. Per germline, CDR1 SGHVS and CDR2 FNYEAQ. V was cut by 4 bases and J by 0 bases, with 24 bases left in between. Authors' methods: Nucleated cell counts were estimated from reference gene primer amplification. Produced via immunoSEQ multiplex PCR; TCRdb's table is partial and in-frame only. Clone size and the V and J calls come from that table; the DNA yielded D and trimming. The sample includes 150,000 to 200,000 clones, roughly 85% seen only once; the top ten take about 9.6%. Source material: peripheral blood. The J gene is TRBJ1-2, the V gene TRBV7-6, with D possibly being TRBD1 (6 bases). The sequence was collected from a man aged 45-65 years with active or convalescent COVID-19. CDR3 protein: CASSSERRGNPVANYGYTF. As DNA, the CDR3 is TGTGCCAGCAGCTCCGAGCGCAGGGGTAACCCCGTAGCTAACTATGGCTACACCTTC.